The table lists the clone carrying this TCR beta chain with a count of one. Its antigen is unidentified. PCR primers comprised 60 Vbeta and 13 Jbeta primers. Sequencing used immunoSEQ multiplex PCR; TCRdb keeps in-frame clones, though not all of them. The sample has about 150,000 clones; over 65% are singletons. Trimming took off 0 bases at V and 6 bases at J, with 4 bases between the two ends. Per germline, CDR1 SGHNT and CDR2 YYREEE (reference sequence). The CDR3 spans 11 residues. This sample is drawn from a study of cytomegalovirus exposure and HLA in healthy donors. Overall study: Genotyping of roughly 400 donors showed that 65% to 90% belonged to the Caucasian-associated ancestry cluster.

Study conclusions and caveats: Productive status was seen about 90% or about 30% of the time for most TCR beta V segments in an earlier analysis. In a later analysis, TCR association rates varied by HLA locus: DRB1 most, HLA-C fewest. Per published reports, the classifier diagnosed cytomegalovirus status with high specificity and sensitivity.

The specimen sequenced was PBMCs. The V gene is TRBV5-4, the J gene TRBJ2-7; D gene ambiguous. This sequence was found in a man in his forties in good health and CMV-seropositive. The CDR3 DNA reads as TGTGCCAGCAGCTTGGATCGCGAGCAGTACTTC. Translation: CASSLDREQYF.